The 21 T cell receptor beta chains given below trace back to one sample, sequenced in a study of PD-1 blockade in classical Hodgkin lymphoma (dated by TCRdb to the early 2020s). Library method: the immunoSEQ multiplex PCR assay. TCRdb re-hosts the immuneACCESS table, in-frame sequences only. Its copies lack some clones; in the studies checked, an unresolved V gene accounts for under half of them, and the cause for the rest is not known. Across this sample there are 110,000 or so clones, with around nine tenths seen only once. The ten largest clones capture 15% to 20% of the sample. The intended sense of this specimen's time point label: cycle 4 day 1 (C4D1), after 6 weeks of nivolumab. Every trial patient had relapsed after autologous stem cell transplantation, and cohorts A, B and C differed in prior brentuximab vedotin exposure. Specimen: peripheral blood mononuclear cells (PBMCs), collected before the fourth cycle of nivolumab. These TCRs come from a human donor with classical Hodgkin lymphoma.

This clone was seen a few times. The V call is TRBV10-3, the J call TRBJ1-1, with D possibly matching TRBD1 (5 bases). Trimming removed 4 bases from V and 7 bases from J, with 10 bases in between. The germline V gene has CDR1 ENHRY and CDR2 SYGVKD. The CDR3 contains 12 residues. The CDR3 here is CAISVPRGEAFF. The CDR3 DNA is TGTGCCATCAGTGTCCCAAGGGGTGAAGCTTTCTTT.

V is TRBV19 and J is TRBJ2-5; 8 bases fit TRBD1. V trimming: 4 bases; J trimming: 4 bases; junction bases outside the gene matches: 8. This CDR3 is built from 15 residues. Germline values: CDR1 LNHDA, CDR2 SQIVND (reference sequence). The CDR3 DNA reads as TGTGCCAGTAGTAAAGGACAGGGATCGGGAGAGACCCAGTACTTC. Amino acids: CASSKGQGSGETQYF.

The gene calls are TRBV10-3 and TRBJ1-5; TRBD1 matches 8 bases. Germline CDR1 and CDR2: ENHRY and SYGVKD. The CDR3 length is 16 residues. V was clipped by 0 bases and J by 6 bases; unmatched bases: 7. The CDR3 DNA reads as TGTGCCATCAGTGAGTCAAAGGACAGGGTCAGTCAGCCCCAGCATTTT. This encodes CAISESKDRVSQPQHF.

The rearrangement uses TRBV7-6 and TRBJ2-5; either TRBD1 or TRBD2 may supply D (5 bases each). The V end lost 4 bases, the J end lost 1 base, and 10 bases lay between the germline ends. Germline CDR1 reads SGHVS; CDR2 reads FNYEAQ. The CDR3 totals 14 residues. CDR3 in amino acids: CASSSTGAQETQYF. In DNA, the CDR3 is TGTGCCAGCAGCTCCACCGGGGCCCAAGAGACCCAGTACTTC.

V usage is TRBV5-6 and J usage is TRBJ1-1; 8 bases map to TRBD1. V shed 2 bases and J 3 bases; nucleotides not matched to a gene: 3. The CDR3 contains 14 residues. Germline V gives CDR1 SGHDT, CDR2 YYEEEE. Here the CDR3 reads CASSFGQGDTEAFF. CDR3 nucleotide sequence: TGTGCCAGCAGCTTCGGACAGGGCGACACTGAAGCTTTCTTT.

The chain combines TRBV30 with TRBJ2-1; 8 nucleotides line up with TRBD2. V lost 2 bases to trimming and J lost 1 base; unmatched junction nucleotides: 4. Germline lookup yields CDR1 GTSNPN and CDR2 SVGIG (reference sequence). The CDR3 totals 15 residues. The CDR3 region has the DNA TGTGCCTGGAGTAGGACTAGCATTTCCTACAATGAGCAGTTCTTC. As protein: CAWSRTSISYNEQFF.

The chain links TRBV4-3 to TRBJ1-2, with D unclear. This CDR3 has 14 amino acids. CDR1 and CDR2 from the germline V gene are LGHNA and YSLEER. V gave up 1 base and J gave up 7 bases, with 13 bases separating them. The CDR3 here is CASSQVDLRAGYTF. The CDR3 DNA is TGCGCCAGCAGCCAAGTTGACTTACGGGCTGGCTACACCTTC.

The rearrangement uses TRBV5-1 and TRBJ2-3; D remains unclear. In germline, CDR1 is SGHRS, CDR2 YFSETQ. The CDR3 loop spans 16 amino acids. The V end was cut by 0 bases, the J end by 0 bases, with 11 bases between. The CDR3 DNA reads TGCGCCAGCAGCTTGGCTTACGTCTCTAGCACAGATACGCAGTATTTT. This translates into CASSLAYVSSTDTQYF.

The V call is TRBV4-1, the J call TRBJ1-1; the D is unclear. The CDR3 loop spans 15 amino acids. Trimming removed 0 bases at V and 5 bases at J, with 13 bases between. CDR1 is MGHRA, CDR2 YSYEKL, per germline. CDR3 loop: CASSQERRRGTEAFF. In DNA form, the CDR3 reads TGCGCCAGCAGCCAAGAAAGAAGACGTGGGACTGAAGCTTTCTTT.

The sample holds one count of this clone. The chain is built from TRBV15 and TRBJ2-3, with 13 bases fitting TRBD2. CDR3 length equals 21 residues. J gave up 6 bases and V 0 bases, and 18 bases lay outside the gene matches. Germline values: CDR1 LNHNV, CDR2 YYDKDF (reference sequence). The DNA for the CDR3 is TGTGCCACCAGCAGAGATGGTACAATTTCCGGGACTAGCGGGAAGTTGGATACGCAGTATTTT. Translated, it gives CATSRDGTISGTSGKLDTQYF.

In regard to this clone: The sample carries other DNA sequences with the same CDR3. This chain joins TRBV19 and TRBJ2-7, with D tentatively TRBD2 (6 bases). The CDR3 spans 16 residues. Per the germline V gene, CDR1 is LNHDA and CDR2 is SQIVND (reference sequence). Trimming took off 1 base at V and 3 bases at J, with 16 bases between the two ends. The CDR3 protein is CASSIGDSGSIYEQYF. In DNA form, the CDR3 reads TGTGCCAGTAGTATAGGGGATAGCGGTTCAATCTACGAGCAGTACTTC.

V and J are TRBV27 and TRBJ1-4; D call uncertain. Trimming left V 7 bases short and J 0 bases short, with 12 bases between. In germline, CDR1 is MNHEY, CDR2 SMNVEV (reference sequence). This CDR3 region has 15 residues. The CDR3 DNA follows: TGTGCCAGCATAGGGCAGCCCGCAACTAATGAAAAACTGTTTTTT. Amino acid sequence: CASIGQPATNEKLFF.

The V and J genes are TRBV4-2 and TRBJ1-1; D might be TRBD1 (6 bases). Trimming removed 1 base from V and 3 bases from J, with 15 bases in between. Germline V gene data show CDR1 as LGHNA and CDR2 as YNFKEQ. The CDR3 extends over 16 amino acids. This chain's CDR3 is CASSQVPGGEYTEAFF. Here the CDR3 DNA reads TGTGCCAGCAGCCAAGTTCCGGGGGGCGAGTACACTGAAGCTTTCTTT.

This chain links TRBV27 with TRBJ2-3; the match to TRBD2 covers 12 bases. Germline CDR1 reads MNHEY; CDR2 reads SMNVEV (reference sequence). Losses at the gene ends were 5 bases for V and 9 bases for J; bases not matched to a gene: 9. The CDR3 spans 15 residues. The CDR3 here is CASSPTSGRWGTQYF. CDR3 DNA: TGTGCCAGCAGTCCGACTAGCGGGAGATGGGGAACGCAGTATTTT.

The V gene is TRBV6-6, the J gene TRBJ2-3; 12 bases are a match to TRBD2. V lost 7 bases and J lost 0; bases outside the gene matches: 5. This CDR3 is 16 amino acids long. Germline CDR1 MNHNY, CDR2 SVGAGI (reference sequence). The CDR3 loop is CASTLGLAGSTDTQYF. In DNA form, the CDR3 reads TGTGCCAGCACTCTCGGACTAGCGGGAAGCACAGATACGCAGTATTTT.

The gene calls are TRBV5-1 and TRBJ2-1, with D unresolved. The CDR3 sequence is 17 residues long. Germline CDR1 and CDR2: SGHRS and YFSETQ. Trimming took off 0 bases at V and 0 bases at J, with 13 bases between the two ends. The CDR3 nucleotides read TGCGCCAGCAGCTTGGAAGGAATCATAAGCTCCTACAATGAGCAGTTCTTC. Translation: CASSLEGIISSYNEQFF.

This clone was observed a few times. The rearrangement uses TRBV5-4 and TRBJ1-2; D is unresolved. Germline-derived CDR1 and CDR2 are SGHNT and YYREEE (reference sequence). V was clipped by 1 base and J by 4 bases, with 8 bases between them. The length of the CDR3 is 13 residues. The CDR3 nucleotides read TGTGCCAGCAGCTTGAGTGTGATCTATGGCTACACCTTC. Its protein product is CASSLSVIYGYTF. The variable domain in full, completed from reference TRBV5-4 and TRBJ1-2, reads ETGVTQSPTHLIKTRGQQVTLRCSSQSGHNTVSWYQQALGQGPQFIFQYYREEENGRGNFPPRFSGLQFPNYSSELNVNALELDDSALYLCASSLSVIYGYTFGSGTRLTVV.

This clone was counted once. The chain recombines TRBV29-1 with TRBJ2-7, with D possibly matching TRBD2 (5 bases). Per germline, CDR1 SQVTM and CDR2 ANQGSEA. Trimming pared 6 bases from V and 1 base from J, leaving 13 bases between. The CDR3 spans 13 residues. The CDR3 DNA is TGCAGCGTAACAGCTGACTATTCCTACGAGCAGTACTTC. This gives the protein CSVTADYSYEQYF.

The chain uses TRBV5-1 and TRBJ2-6; the match to TRBD1 covers 11 bases. The junction had 2 bases not matched to a gene; V was cut back by 0 bases and J by 0 bases. This CDR3 has 18 residues. CDR1 is SGHRS and CDR2 is YFSETQ in the germline V gene. The CDR3 is CASSLAGTGGSGANVLTF. DNA for the CDR3: TGCGCCAGCAGCTTGGCCGGGACAGGGGGCTCTGGGGCCAACGTCCTGACTTTC.

This chain connects TRBV19 to TRBJ1-2; D possibly corresponds to TRBD1 (5 bases). The CDR3 spans 13 residues. The V gene lost 7 bases and the J gene lost 4 bases, with 13 bases spanning the gap. The V gene's germline CDR1 is LNHDA and CDR2 SQIVND (reference sequence). The CDR3 DNA follows: TGTGCCAGTACCCTGACAGAAGTCTATGGCTACACCTTC. Translated: CASTLTEVYGYTF.

The J gene is TRBJ2-5, the V gene TRBV7-9; 9 nucleotides align to TRBD2. Per germline, CDR1 SEHNR and CDR2 FQNEAQ (reference sequence). The V and J ends lost 4 bases and 2 bases, in that order; junction bases with no gene match: 11. The CDR3 contains 17 residues. The CDR3 sequence: CASSSSLAGVRQETQYF. DNA of the CDR3: TGTGCCAGCAGCTCTTCGTTAGCGGGAGTTCGACAAGAGACCCAGTACTTC.